A single sample is the source of the 26 T cell receptor beta chains below, sequenced in a study of T cells in Graves' hyperthyroidism and ophthalmopathy. TCR beta CDR3 regions were amplified from RNA transcripts. The primer set for the first-round RT-PCR of the TCR CDR3 was HTBI. TCRdb itself ran the multiplex PCR reads through MiXCR, one entry per CDR3 protein. The sample lists hundreds of thousands of distinct CDR3 sequences, roughly 40% occurring once. Sequenced: blood. The source is a man younger than 35 with Graves' hyperthyroidism.

The V call is TRBV7-9, the J call TRBJ1-1; no clear D gene. There are 16 residues in the CDR3. Germline V gene sequence: CDR1 SEHNR, CDR2 FQNEAQ (reference sequence). With 3 bases removed from V and 5 bases from J, the gap between germline ends came to 19 bases. CDR3 DNA: TGTGCCAGCAGCTTGGTGGCGGGAACTCGGGGAACTGAAGCTTTCTTT. This gives the protein CASSLVAGTRGTEAFF. Looking up the rest from reference TRBV7-9 and TRBJ1-1 gives the full variable domain: DTGVSQNPRHKITKRGQNVTFRCDPISEHNRLYWYRQTLGQGPEFLTYFQNEAQLEKSRLLSDRFSAERPKGSFSTLEIQRTEQGDSAMYLCASSLVAGTRGTEAFFGQGTRLTVV.

The chain has TRBV20-1 and TRBJ2-5; TRBD2 matches 11 bases. The CDR3 sequence is 16 residues long. Germline lookup yields CDR1 DFQATT and CDR2 SNEGSKA (reference sequence). The CDR3 protein is CSVVAGGADSGETQYF. DNA for the CDR3: TGCAGCGTAGTAGCGGGAGGGGCCGATTCCGGGGAGACCCAGTACTTC.

The rearrangement links TRBV4-3 to TRBJ1-2; D not certain. V was shortened by 0 bases and J by 6 bases, with 14 bases between the two germline ends. The CDR3 length is 15 residues. In germline, CDR1 is LGHNA, CDR2 YSLEER. The CDR3 loop is CASSQDKEGGDGYTF. CDR3 DNA: TGCGCCAGCAGCCAAGATAAGGAGGGTGGAGATGGCTACACCTTC.

The chain is built from TRBV9 and TRBJ1-1; D not certain. Germline CDR1 and CDR2: SGDLS and YYNGEE. V was cut by 7 bases and J by 4 bases, with 17 bases left in between. CDR3 length: 14 amino acids. The DNA of the CDR3 is TGTGCCAGCTCACCAAGAAGGGAGGCCACTGAAGCTTTCTTT. Its protein product is CASSPRREATEAFF.

This clonotype was recorded many times. This sequence joins TRBV20-1 and TRBJ1-6; 7 bases match TRBD1. Per germline, CDR1 DFQATT and CDR2 SNEGSKA (reference sequence). The junction had 4 bases not matched to a gene; V was cut back by 3 bases and J by 5 bases. The CDR3 has 14 amino acids. CDR3 DNA: TGCAGTGCTAGCGCGACAGGGAATAATTCACCCCTCCACTTT. It encodes CSASATGNNSPLHF.

A note on this clonotype: With a much larger clone just one base away, this may be a read error. V is TRBV5-5 and J is TRBJ1-5; D call uncertain. This CDR3 comprises 14 residues. V was cut by 0 bases and J by 5 bases, with 9 bases left in between. Germline CDR1 is SGHKS and CDR2 is YYEKEE (reference sequence). The CDR3 reads CASSLVAADQPQHF. In nucleotides, the CDR3 is TGTGCCAGCAGCTTGGTAGCGGCGGATCAGCCCCAGCATTTT.

The V gene is TRBV14, the J gene TRBJ2-2; D is unclear. The CDR3 totals 15 residues. Germline CDR1 SGHDN, CDR2 FVKESK. Trimming removed 2 bases at V and 4 bases at J, with 11 bases between. The CDR3 here is CASSQQVLLTGELFF. The CDR3 coding sequence is TGTGCCAGCAGCCAACAGGTCCTCCTCACCGGGGAGCTGTTTTTT.

This chain uses TRBV2 with TRBJ2-6; unclear D gene. Looked up from germline, CDR1 is SNHLY and CDR2 is FYNNEI. CDR3 length equals 18 residues. V lost 6 bases to trimming and J lost 0 bases, with 18 bases between them. The CDR3 DNA reads TGTGCCAGCAGCCAGGAGCAGCTCTCCCACTCTGGGGCCAACGTCCTGACTTTC. Translating it yields CASSQEQLSHSGANVLTF.

The table lists this clonotype with many counts. DNA for the CDR3: TGTGCCAGCAGCTTAAGTGCTGAGGAGCTGTTTTTT. It codes for CASSLSAEELFF. The chain carries TRBV7-9 and TRBJ2-2; no firm D call. Germline assignment: CDR1 SEHNR and CDR2 FQNEAQ (reference sequence). The CDR3 is 12 residues long. V was pared by 2 bases and J by 10 bases, with 8 bases between. Based on the CDR3 plus reference TRBV7-9 and TRBJ2-2, the full variable domain is DTGVSQNPRHKITKRGQNVTFRCDPISEHNRLYWYRQTLGQGPEFLTYFQNEAQLEKSRLLSDRFSAERPKGSFSTLEIQRTEQGDSAMYLCASSLSAEELFFGEGSRLTVL.

V gene TRBV11-2 combines with J gene TRBJ2-5; unclear D gene. This CDR3 is 13 amino acids long. Deletions cut 3 bases from V and 6 bases from J, with 11 bases between. From germline, CDR1 is SGHAT and CDR2 FQNNGV. The CDR3 spells CASSLTGEKTQYF. The CDR3, as DNA: TGTGCCAGCAGCTTGACGGGTGAGAAGACCCAGTACTTC. Looking up the rest from reference TRBV11-2 and TRBJ2-5 gives the full variable domain: EAGVAQSPRYKIIEKRQSVAFWCNPISGHATLYWYQQILGQGPKLLIQFQNNGVVDDSQLPKDRFSAERLKGVDSTLKIQPAKLEDSAVYLCASSLTGEKTQYFGPGTRLLVL.

This clonotype was detected ten times or more. This sequence joins TRBV20-1 and TRBJ2-7, with D tentatively TRBD2 (6 bases). CDR1 is DFQATT, CDR2 SNEGSKA, per germline (reference sequence). The V and J ends lost 0 bases and 5 bases respectively, with 8 bases between them. This CDR3 has 12 residues. This CDR3 is CSAREGGNEQYF. As DNA, the CDR3 is TGCAGTGCTAGAGAGGGAGGCAACGAGCAGTACTTC.

The chain combines TRBV6-1 with TRBJ2-3, with 14 bases that match TRBD2. This CDR3 region has 15 residues. V gave up 4 bases and J gave up 6 bases; unmatched junction bases: 3. Germline V gene data show CDR1 as MNHNS and CDR2 as SASEGT. As DNA, the CDR3 is TGTGCCAGCAGTGGACTAGCGGGGGGGTTGGATACGCAGTATTTT. This gives the protein CASSGLAGGLDTQYF.

The rearrangement links TRBV10-2 to TRBJ1-6, with 8 nucleotides matching TRBD1. The germline V gene has CDR1 WSHSY and CDR2 SAAADI. The CDR3 is 17 residues long. J gave up 4 bases and V 6 bases, and 11 bases lay outside the gene matches. The CDR3 here is CASRLQGAHIYNSPLHF. The CDR3, as DNA: TGCGCCAGCAGACTGCAGGGGGCGCATATATATAATTCACCCCTCCACTTT.

This clonotype showed up many times. The rearrangement links TRBV4-1 to TRBJ1-5, with a tentative D call TRBD1 (5 bases). The CDR3 has 15 residues. V shed 0 bases and J shed 2 bases, with 8 bases lying between them. CDR1 MGHRA and CDR2 YSYEKL come from the germline V gene. The CDR3 is CASSQEGRGNQPQHF. The CDR3, as DNA: TGCGCCAGCAGCCAAGAGGGCAGGGGCAATCAGCCCCAGCATTTT.

The chain uses TRBV7-9 and TRBJ1-4, with D tentatively TRBD1 (6 bases). The length of the CDR3 is 15 residues. Germline CDR1 SEHNR, CDR2 FQNEAQ (reference sequence). The V and J ends lost 1 base and 12 bases respectively, with 18 bases between them. The DNA for the CDR3 is TGTGCCAGCAGCTTAGACTGGGGGGGGCCTTCGGAACTGTTTTTT. Residues: CASSLDWGGPSELFF.

This clonotype was found many times. This sequence joins TRBV15 and TRBJ2-6; D unresolved. Trimming cost V 3 bases and J 1 base, with 4 bases left between them. The CDR3 is made up of 14 amino acids. Germline CDR1 reads LNHNV; CDR2 reads YYDKDF (reference sequence). The chain's CDR3 is CATSSTSGANVLTF. The CDR3, as DNA: TGTGCCACCAGCAGTACTTCTGGGGCCAACGTCCTGACTTTC.

The chain joins TRBV19 to TRBJ1-1; D is possibly TRBD1 (5 bases). Germline CDR1 LNHDA, CDR2 SQIVND (reference sequence). Between the trimmed V and J ends, which lost 4 bases and 6 bases, there was a span of 12 bases. This CDR3 is 13 amino acids long. CDR3 nucleotide sequence: TGTGCCAGTAGTACCGACAGCGGAGCTGAAGCTTTCTTT. It yields the protein CASSTDSGAEAFF.

The chain recombines TRBV7-9 with TRBJ2-2, with 7 bases that match TRBD1. CDR3 length: 16 residues. CDR1 and CDR2 from the germline V gene are SEHNR and FQNEAQ (reference sequence). With 3 bases clipped from V and 6 bases from J, the junction kept 10 bases outside the gene matches. The CDR3 loop reads CASSLGQPPSSGELFF. The CDR3 DNA is TGTGCCAGCAGCTTGGGACAGCCGCCCTCCTCCGGGGAGCTGTTTTTT. The full variable domain, completed using reference TRBV7-9 and TRBJ2-2, is DTGVSQNPRHKITKRGQNVTFRCDPISEHNRLYWYRQTLGQGPEFLTYFQNEAQLEKSRLLSDRFSAERPKGSFSTLEIQRTEQGDSAMYLCASSLGQPPSSGELFFGEGSRLTVL.

The J gene is TRBJ2-7, the V gene TRBV6-5; 8 bases align to TRBD1. Germline CDR1 MNHEY, CDR2 SVGAGI. Trimming removed 8 bases from V and 4 bases from J; junction bases left unmatched: 10. The CDR3 runs 14 residues. DNA for the CDR3: TGTGCCAGCGGGGCGTCAGGGGGCGAATACGAGCAGTACTTC. Its translation: CASGASGGEYEQYF.

This clonotype showed up many times. The V and J genes are TRBV25-1 and TRBJ1-6; D gene unclear. The CDR3 has 13 amino acids. With 2 bases removed from V and 10 bases from J, the gap between germline ends came to 9 bases. Germline V gene lookup returns CDR1 MGHDK and CDR2 SYGVNS. The CDR3 DNA reads as TGTGCCAGCAGTGAAGTTGGAAGATCACCCCTCCACTTT. It yields the protein CASSEVGRSPLHF.

The chain is built from TRBV25-1 and TRBJ1-2, with a possible D match to TRBD1 (5 bases). Germline V gene data show CDR1 as MGHDK and CDR2 as SYGVNS. The CDR3 length is 15 residues. V was pared by 8 bases and J by 4 bases, with 20 bases between. CDR3 in DNA: TGTGCCAGCCAAACACGAGGGGTTTCCGGCTATGGCTACACCTTC. It translates to CASQTRGVSGYGYTF.

This clonotype showed up just a few times. The genes are TRBV3-1 and TRBJ1-2; 10 bases are shared with TRBD1. J lost 4 bases, V lost 8 bases, and 4 bases had no gene match. The CDR3 is 13 residues long. Germline V gene data show CDR1 as LGHDT and CDR2 as YNNKEL (reference sequence). CDR3: CASGQGDFYGYTF. The CDR3 bases are TGTGCCAGCGGACAGGGGGACTTCTATGGCTACACCTTC.

This clonotype was picked up a small number of times. CDR3 in DNA: TGTGCCAGTGGGACAGGTCAGCCCCAGCATTTT. It encodes CASGTGQPQHF. V is TRBV6-6 and J is TRBJ1-5, with 8 bases that match TRBD1. Germline CDR1 reads MNHNY; CDR2 reads SVGAGI (reference sequence). With V trimmed by 9 bases and J by 6 bases, 1 base remained unmatched. The CDR3 extends over 11 amino acids.

This clonotype was seen more than once but under ten times. This chain uses TRBV10-3 with TRBJ2-7; 9 bases line up with TRBD1. CDR1 is ENHRY and CDR2 is SYGVKD in the germline V gene. V lost 3 bases, J lost 7 bases, and 7 bases stayed unmatched. The CDR3 is 14 residues long. The CDR3 loop is CAISEWDRAKEQYF. In DNA, the CDR3 is TGTGCCATCAGTGAATGGGACAGGGCTAAGGAGCAGTACTTC.

This clonotype has a count of ten or more. The chain uses TRBV7-2 and TRBJ1-1; TRBD1 might be the D (5 bases). V shed 1 base and J shed 6 bases, with 9 bases lying between them. The CDR3 contains 13 residues. The germline V gene encodes CDR1 SGHTA and CDR2 FQGNSA. DNA of the CDR3: TGTGCCAGCAGCTTAGTTCGAGGGGCTGAAGCTTTCTTT. Translated: CASSLVRGAEAFF.

CDR3 region: CASSGGGEKLFF. DNA for the CDR3: TGCGCCAGCAGTGGCGGGGGGGAAAAACTGTTTTTT. The V gene is TRBV4-1, the J gene TRBJ1-4; D is possibly TRBD1 (5 bases). The germline V and J ends were trimmed by 6 bases and 8 bases, with 10 bases remaining between them. The germline V gene encodes CDR1 MGHRA and CDR2 YSYEKL. CDR3 length equals 12 residues.